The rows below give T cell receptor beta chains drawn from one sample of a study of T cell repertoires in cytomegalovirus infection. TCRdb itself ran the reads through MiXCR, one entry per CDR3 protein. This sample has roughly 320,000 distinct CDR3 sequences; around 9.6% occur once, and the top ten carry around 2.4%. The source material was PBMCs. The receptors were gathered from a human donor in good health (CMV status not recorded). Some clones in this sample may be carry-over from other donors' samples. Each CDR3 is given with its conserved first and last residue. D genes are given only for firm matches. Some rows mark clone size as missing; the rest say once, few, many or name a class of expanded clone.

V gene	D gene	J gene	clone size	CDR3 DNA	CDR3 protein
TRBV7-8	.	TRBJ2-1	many	TGTGCCAGCAGCTTAGTCCCGGGATCCAATGAGCAGTTCTTC	CASSLVPGSNEQFF
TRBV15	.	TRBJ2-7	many	TGTGCCACCAGCAGAGATCGCCAGGCCTCCTACGAGCAGTACTTC	CATSRDRQASYEQYF
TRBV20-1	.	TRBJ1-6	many	TGCAGTGCTAGAGTAGGGAGCGATAATTCACCCCTCCACTTT	CSARVGSDNSPLHF
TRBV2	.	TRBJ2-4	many	TGTGCCAGCAGTGCCTGGGGGGTCGGTTCGGCGGGGAACATTCAGTACTTC	CASSAWGVGSAGNIQYF
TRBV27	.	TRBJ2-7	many	TGTGCCAGCAGTCCACCCGGACCCTTCCTACGCTTC	CASSPPGPFLRF
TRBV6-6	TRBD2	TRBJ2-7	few	TGTGCCAGCAGTTCCGGTAGGCTAGCGGGGGGAGCCCCCTCTCGGGAGCAGTACTTC	CASSSGRLAGGAPSREQYF
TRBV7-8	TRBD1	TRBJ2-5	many	TGTGCCAGCAGCCCAGCCTTGGGGACAGCAGACTTC	CASSPALGTADF
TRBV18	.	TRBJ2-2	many	TGTGCCAGCTCAACTAGGGAAAACACCGGGGAGCTGTTTTTT	CASSTRENTGELFF
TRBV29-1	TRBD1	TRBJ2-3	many	TGCAGCGTTGGGTACACCAGGGGGCCTAGCACAGATACGCAGTATTTT	CSVGYTRGPSTDTQYF
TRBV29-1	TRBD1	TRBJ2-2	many	TGCAGCGTTGAATGGGGACAGAGGCTGAATCGTCCCGGGGAGCTGTTTTTT	CSVEWGQRLNRPGELFF
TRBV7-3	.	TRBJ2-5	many	TGTGCCAGCAGCTTAAACTCGGCCGGGGTTAACCAAGAGACCCAGTACTTC	CASSLNSAGVNQETQYF
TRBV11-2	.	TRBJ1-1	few	TGTGCCAGCAGGATGGGGGCAGTGAACACTGAAGCTTTCTTT	CASRMGAVNTEAFF
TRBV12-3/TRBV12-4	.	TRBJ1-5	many	TGTGCCAGCAGTTTGGGGGGTGTGAGCAATCAGCCCCAGCATTTT	CASSLGGVSNQPQHF
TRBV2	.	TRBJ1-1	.	TGTGCCAGCAAAGCGGGCACTGAAGCTTTCTTT	CASKAGTEAFF
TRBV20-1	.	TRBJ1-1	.	TGCAGTGCTAGAGGAGTGAAGAGCAGAGACCAAACACCTCTTTTGAACACTGAAGCTTTCTTT	CSARGVKSRDQTPLLNTEAFF
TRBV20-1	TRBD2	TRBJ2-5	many	TGCAGTCCCTGGACGGGGGGTGAGACCCAGTACTTC	CSPWTGGETQYF
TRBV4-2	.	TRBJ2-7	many	TGTGCCAGCAGCCAAGAGGGATACGAGCAGTACTTC	CASSQEGYEQYF
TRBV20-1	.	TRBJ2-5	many	TGCAGTGCTAGAGGGGGCCCGGAAATACAAGAGACCCAGTACTTC	CSARGGPEIQETQYF
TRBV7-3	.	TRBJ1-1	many	TGTGCCAGCAGCTCGACAGGACTCTTAGGAAACACTGAAGCTTTCTTT	CASSSTGLLGNTEAFF
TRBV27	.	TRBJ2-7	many	TGTGCCAGCAGTTTAGAGGGAAGCTCCTACGAGCAGTACTTC	CASSLEGSSYEQYF
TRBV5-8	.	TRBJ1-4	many	TGTGCCAGCAGCTCTGTAGCAGGGGCTAAGGATGAAAAACTGTTTTTT	CASSSVAGAKDEKLFF
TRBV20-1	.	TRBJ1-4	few	TGCAGTTATAGAATCTCGAGCGGAACTAATGAAAAACTGTTTTTT	CSYRISSGTNEKLFF
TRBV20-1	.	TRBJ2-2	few	TGCAGTGCTAGATATGGACTGGGAGCTGGCGGGGAGCTGTTTTTT	CSARYGLGAGGELFF
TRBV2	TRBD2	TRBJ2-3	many	TGTGCCAGCAGTGGATGGGAGGGGCCTAGCACAGATACGCAGTATTTT	CASSGWEGPSTDTQYF
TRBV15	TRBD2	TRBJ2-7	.	TGTGCCACCAGCATTGCGGGGGGTGGCTACGAGCAGTACTTC	CATSIAGGGYEQYF
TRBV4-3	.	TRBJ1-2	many	TGCGCCAGCAGCCATCATACAGGGAACTATGGCTACACCTTC	CASSHHTGNYGYTF
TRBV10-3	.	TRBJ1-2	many	TGTGCTAGCTCCCAAGAGGGGGGCTACACCTTC	CASSQEGGYTF
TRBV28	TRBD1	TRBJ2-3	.	TGTGCCAGCAGTCCTAGCCCAGACAGGGCCAACACAGATACGCAATATTTT	CASSPSPDRANTDTQYF